This T cell receptor beta chain was retrieved from a study of memory CD4+ T cells and cytomegalovirus serostatus. Overall study context: Healthy Belgian adult donors included about nine CMV-positive and some 24 CMV-negative people. Study results and limitations: Of under 200 reported CMV TCRbeta sequences, under 80 were found in memory CD4+ repertoires. Suggested: most of the CMV-linked TCR signature lies in CD4+ memory cells.

Single viable CD3+CD4+CD8-CD45RO+ cells were sorted as the memory CD4+ T cells. J lost 2 bases, V lost 5 bases, and 11 bases had no gene match. The CDR3 sequence is 16 residues long. Germline CDR1 reads MDHEN; CDR2 reads SYDVKM. As concerns this clone: Its cognate antigen is unknown.

Per the study methods: After removing out-of-frame reads, 2 million to 2.5 million distinct TCRbeta sequences remained. This table comes from immunoSEQ multiplex PCR, and its TCRdb copy is limited to in-frame clones, with some not included. V, J and clone size are those of that table, while D and trimming were read from the DNA. Counted here are 45,000 to 60,000 clones, approximately 81% occurring once; the ten biggest clones make up 1.2%. The TCR comes from an adult in good health and CMV-seropositive. What was sequenced was memory CD4+ T cells from blood. The V call is TRBV28, the J call TRBJ2-5, with 7 bases fitting TRBD1. The CDR3 is CASSPDLGQLQETQYF. The CDR3 nucleotides read TGTGCCAGCAGTCCAGACTTGGGACAGCTTCAAGAGACCCAGTACTTC.